This T cell receptor (beta chain) was retrieved from a study of blood T cells in healthy people across ages. This clonotype showed up just a few times. Its antigen is undetermined. Study outcomes and limitations: Naive T cell percentage showed a strong correlation with TCR beta diversity.

Isolation yielded PBMCs, at least 6.5 million per sample, in every case. The CDR3 runs to 16 residues. The trim removed 1 base at V and 3 bases at J, leaving 8 bases unmatched. In germline, CDR1 is LGHNA, CDR2 YNFKEQ. A second about 6 to 11 cycle PCR used barcoded and J-beta primers. TCRdb used MiXCR to reprocess the 5' RACE reads, holding one entry per CDR3 protein. The sample carries 780,000 or so distinct CDR3 sequences, about 61% recorded once. This clonotype was obtained from a middle-aged man in good health. The sample consisted of blood. This chain uses TRBV4-2 with TRBJ2-5; the match to TRBD1 covers 7 bases. As DNA, the CDR3 is TGTGCCAGCAGCCAAGGACTGGGACAGAAAGAAGAGACCCAGTACTTC. It encodes CASSQGLGQKEETQYF.